This T cell receptor beta chain was profiled in a study of shared T cell receptors in the human thymus. There are 13 residues in the CDR3. Germline V gene lookup returns CDR1 MDHEN and CDR2 SYDVKM. Unmatched junction bases numbered 8, after V lost 7 bases and J lost 7 bases. TCRdb's copy holds only in-frame clones and misses some; the assay was immunoSEQ multiplex PCR. Of about 380,000 clones detected, 95% appear once; the ten largest clones hold 0.015% to 0.02%. Sequencing was done on a sample of thymocytes. The gene calls are TRBV28 and TRBJ1-2, with 8 bases fitting TRBD1. This clonotype was sampled from a human donor. CDR3 sequence (DNA): TGTGCCAGCACCACCAGGGGGCACTGTGGCTACACCTTC. Amino acid sequence: CASTTRGHCGYTF.